The next 10 T cell receptor beta chains were all read from a single sample in a study of shared clonotypes between healthy human individuals. Libraries were prepared by immunoSEQ multiplex PCR; TCRdb keeps only in-frame clonotypes and omits some of them. The sample consists of approximately 940,000 clones, 76% of them appearing once. Sequencing was performed on memory CD4+ T cells sorted from blood. Stated subset: CD45RA-negative fraction. The origin of the receptors is a man between 18 and 29 years old in good health.

The V gene is TRBV7-2, the J gene TRBJ1-5; TRBD1 aligns across 9 bases. Germline V gives CDR1 SGHTA, CDR2 FQGNSA. Trimming at V came to 5 bases and at J to 6 bases, leaving 8 bases not matched to a gene. The CDR3 extends over 15 amino acids. CDR3 DNA: TGTGCCAGCAGCCCACAGGGGGCAGGTGGTCAGCCCCAGCATTTT. The encoded protein is CASSPQGAGGQPQHF.

The rearrangement links TRBV9 to TRBJ1-1; D is perhaps TRBD1 (5 bases). The length of the CDR3 is 17 residues. Germline CDR1 SGDLS, CDR2 YYNGEE. Trimming took off 2 bases at V and 3 bases at J, with 20 bases between the two ends. The CDR3 here is CASSVELLRDSDTEAFF. The CDR3 coding sequence is TGTGCCAGCAGCGTGGAACTACTCAGGGATTCCGACACTGAAGCTTTCTTT.

In the case of this clone: An end of the junction does not agree with germline; a read error may underlie this. J is TRBJ2-5 and V is TRBV20-1, with D uncertain. Germline loops: CDR1 DFQATT, CDR2 SNEGSKA (reference sequence). This CDR3 comprises 10 residues. The CDR3 DNA reads as TGCAGTGCTTACCAGGAGACCCAGTACTTC. As protein: CSAYQETQYF.

This clone occurred a few times. CDR3 protein: CARSPAEHRTRQPQHF. The CDR3 DNA sequence: TGTGCCAGAAGCCCTGCTGAACACCGTACGCGTCAGCCCCAGCATTTT. The rearrangement uses TRBV5-3 and TRBJ1-5, with D unclear. TRBV5-3 carries the ORF label, with uncertain function. The V end lost 4 bases, the J end lost 6 bases, and 20 bases lay between the germline ends. This CDR3 contains 16 residues.

This chain uses TRBV19 with TRBJ1-1, with a weak D call TRBD1 (6 bases). This CDR3 spans 17 amino acids. Germline V gene lookup returns CDR1 LNHDA and CDR2 SQIVND (reference sequence). V dropped 5 bases and J dropped 4 bases, with 23 bases sitting between them. DNA for the CDR3: TGTGCCAGTAGTCCCCAGCGGGGGCGAGGAAAAAGCACTGAAGCTTTCTTT. It specifies CASSPQRGRGKSTEAFF.

The chain employs TRBV27 and TRBJ2-6; no reliable D call. This CDR3 spans 14 amino acids. Germline CDR1 is MNHEY and CDR2 is SMNVEV (reference sequence). The V end lost 5 bases, the J end lost 0 bases, and 5 bases lay between the germline ends. The CDR3 reads CASSTFSGANVLTF. The CDR3 nucleotides read TGTGCCAGCAGTACCTTCTCTGGGGCCAACGTCCTGACTTTC. The full variable domain, rest sourced from reference TRBV27 and TRBJ2-6, is EAQVTQNPRYLITVTGKKLTVTCSQNMNHEYMSWYRQDPGLGLRQIYYSMNVEVTDKGDVPEGYKVSRKEKRNFPLILESPSPNQTSLYFCASSTFSGANVLTFGAGSRLTVL.

The rearrangement links TRBV5-5 to TRBJ2-3, with D hard to call. The CDR3 is 13 amino acids. V lost 4 bases and J lost 9, with 15 bases in between. The germline CDR1 and CDR2 sequences are SGHKS and YYEKEE (reference sequence). Here the CDR3 DNA reads TGTGCCAGCAGCCGTTCGGTGGTTGAGACGCAGTATTTT. It specifies CASSRSVVETQYF.

The gene calls are TRBV6-5 and TRBJ1-2; the D gene is possibly TRBD1 (5 bases). The CDR3 extends over 16 amino acids. The V gene lost 1 base and the J gene lost 5 bases, with 17 bases spanning the gap. The germline CDR1 and CDR2 sequences are MNHEY and SVGAGI. The CDR3 loop reads CASSYFGAAQGYGYTF. The CDR3 nucleotides read TGTGCCAGCAGTTACTTCGGGGCCGCCCAGGGTTATGGCTACACCTTC.

This sequence joins TRBV2 and TRBJ2-1; 11 positions agree with TRBD2. This CDR3 spans 13 amino acids. Germline V lookup: CDR1 SNHLY, CDR2 FYNNEI. The ends lost 6 bases at V and 6 bases at J; junction bases unmatched: 1. CDR3 sequence reads: CASRTSGTNEQFF. DNA for the CDR3: TGTGCCAGCAGGACTAGCGGGACCAATGAGCAGTTCTTC.

V usage is TRBV4-1 and J usage is TRBJ2-7; TRBD1 matches 7 bases. Germline loops: CDR1 MGHRA, CDR2 YSYEKL. The V gene end was trimmed by 6 bases and the J gene end by 3 bases; junction bases not matched to a gene: 11. The length of the CDR3 is 15 residues. For the CDR3, the DNA is TGCGCCAGCAGGCCAAATACAGGGGTCGTCTACGAGCAGTACTTC. Protein sequence: CASRPNTGVVYEQYF.